This T cell receptor beta chain was sequenced in a study of CD8 T cells in ankylosing spondylitis. Whole-study findings and limits: Significant enrichment of disease-linked clones was reportedly seen in matched ankylosing spondylitis synovial fluid. Disease-associated clonotypes exhibited CD8+ identity and were relatively infrequent in peripheral blood. Certain motif variants had earlier been reported in reactive arthritis synovial fluid and blood. Characteristic, it appeared, of ankylosing spondylitis blood was a TCR beta motif of eight highly homologous variants.

V shed 6 bases and J 6 bases; nucleotides not matched to a gene: 14. Per the germline V gene, CDR1 is SGHDT and CDR2 is YYEEEE. The CDR3 loop spans 16 amino acids. In making TCR beta libraries, quantitative 5'-RACE with molecular barcodes was used. TCRdb independently ran MiXCR on the 5' RACE reads; one entry per CDR3 protein. The sample yields fewer than 500,000 distinct CDR3 sequences, more than 25% seen once. A remark on this clonotype: Its cognate antigen is unknown.

The V and J genes are TRBV5-6 and TRBJ2-2, with 7 bases fitting TRBD1. The sequence was obtained from a male donor with ankylosing spondylitis. Specimen: blood, either unsorted or a sorted T cell fraction (not recorded which). CDR3 loop: CASIPSWDRTPGELFF. The CDR3, as DNA: TGTGCCAGCATCCCTTCCTGGGACAGAACGCCCGGGGAGCTGTTTTTT.